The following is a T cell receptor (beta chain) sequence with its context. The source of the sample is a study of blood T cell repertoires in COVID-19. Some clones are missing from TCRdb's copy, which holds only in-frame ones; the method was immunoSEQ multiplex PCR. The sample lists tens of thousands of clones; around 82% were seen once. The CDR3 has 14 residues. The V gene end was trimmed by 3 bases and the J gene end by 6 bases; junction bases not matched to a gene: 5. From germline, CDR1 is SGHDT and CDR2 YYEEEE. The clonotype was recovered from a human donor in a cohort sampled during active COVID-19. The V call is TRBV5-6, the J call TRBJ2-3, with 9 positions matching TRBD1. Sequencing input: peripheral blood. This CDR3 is CASSSGQGFDTQYF. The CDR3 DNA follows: TGTGCCAGCAGCTCGGGACAGGGATTTGATACGCAGTATTTT.